This entry describes one T cell receptor beta chain. Sequencing targeted expressed TCRB transcripts, as all isolated RNA had been reverse transcribed. The method was immunoSEQ multiplex PCR; TCRdb's version includes in-frame clones alone and lacks a portion of them. Of more than 150,000 clones listed, approximately 9.9% are singletons. The data derive from a study of beta chain features in type 1 diabetes. The sample comprised central memory CD4+ T cells from blood. The receptor's source is a woman under 30 in good health.

CDR3 amino acids: CASSWRGQAGYTF. CDR3 coding DNA: TGTGCCAGCAGCTGGCGGGGGCAGGCTGGCTACACCTTC. The V gene is TRBV7-2, the J gene TRBJ1-2, with a weak D call TRBD1 (6 bases). The CDR3 has 13 residues. V dropped 4 bases and J dropped 7 bases, with 13 bases sitting between them. The germline gives CDR1 SGHTA, CDR2 FQGNSA.